This T cell receptor beta chain was captured by sequencing in a study of T cells in tumors after PD-1 blockade. Across the whole study: Excluded were patients with checkpoint blockade, immunosuppressants, or radiotherapy or other anti-cancer therapy within 4 weeks. A subset received ongoing vismodegib 150 mg daily alongside anti-PD-1 therapy. Mean per blood sample: 113,528 templates (24,679-257,772), 36,536 unique clonotypes.

This clone has a handful of counts. The germline CDR1 and CDR2 sequences are SNHLY and FYNNEI. Trimming shortened V by 6 bases and J by 4 bases, and 10 bases separated the two germline ends. The CDR3 covers 13 residues. Libraries were prepared by immunoSEQ multiplex PCR; TCRdb keeps only in-frame clonotypes and omits some of them. There are roughly 48,000 clones in the sample; about 84% occur only once, and roughly 4% lies in the top ten. The source of this sequence is a human donor with basal cell carcinoma. The chain is built from TRBV2 and TRBJ2-1; tentatively, D is TRBD2 (5 bases). The material was PBMCs, obtained before anti-PD-1 treatment. CDR3 protein: CASRPSLYNEQFF. In DNA form, the CDR3 reads TGTGCCAGCAGGCCTAGCTTATACAATGAGCAGTTCTTC.